Following are 5 T cell receptor beta chains from one sample sequenced in a study of blood T cell repertoires in COVID-19. Method: immunoSEQ multiplex PCR; TCRdb's copy keeps in-frame clones and lacks some. The sample holds about 47,000 clones; roughly 80% are singletons and the top ten take roughly 2.5%. Sequencing used peripheral blood. All receptors derive from a middle-aged man with acute or convalescent COVID-19.

V is TRBV6-5 and J is TRBJ1-2; 10 bases line up with TRBD1. The CDR3 has 15 residues. In germline, CDR1 is MNHEY, CDR2 SVGAGI. Trimming at V came to 7 bases and at J to 5 bases, leaving 10 bases not matched to a gene. The CDR3 DNA reads TGTGCCAGCAACAAACCGGGACAGGGGAATTATGGCTACACCTTC. This translates into CASNKPGQGNYGYTF.

The gene calls are TRBV7-6 and TRBJ2-2, with 14 positions matching TRBD2. Germline loops: CDR1 SGHVS, CDR2 FNYEAQ. V shed 5 bases, J shed 3 bases, and the junction held 2 bases outside the gene matches. This CDR3 region has 16 residues. The CDR3 DNA reads TGTGCCAGCAGCAGACTAGCGGGGGGGGACACCGGGGAGCTGTTTTTT. Translation: CASSRLAGGDTGELFF.

V and J are TRBV10-1 and TRBJ2-3, with 8 bases fitting TRBD2. Germline lookup yields CDR1 WNHNN and CDR2 SYGVQD (reference sequence). The CDR3 is 15 residues long. With V trimmed by 5 bases and J by 1 base, 5 bases remained unmatched. CDR3 loop: CASSFSGERTDTQYF. In DNA form, the CDR3 reads TGCGCCAGCAGTTTTAGCGGGGAACGCACAGATACGCAGTATTTT.

This clone was detected once. The CDR3 reads CASSEVRDRGGTQYF. The CDR3 DNA reads as TGTGCCAGCAGTGAAGTCCGGGACAGGGGCGGGACCCAGTACTTC. This chain links TRBV2 with TRBJ2-5, with TRBD1 matching over 10 bases. CDR3 size: 15 residues. The V segment lost 1 base and the J segment 7 bases; nucleotides outside the gene matches: 6. Germline loops: CDR1 SNHLY, CDR2 FYNNEI.

This clone showed up just a few times. This rearrangement joins TRBV27 to TRBJ2-1; 8 bases align to TRBD1. The CDR3 covers 13 residues. The germline V gene encodes CDR1 MNHEY and CDR2 SMNVEV (reference sequence). V shed 8 bases and J 6 bases; nucleotides not matched to a gene: 6. DNA of the CDR3: TGTGCCAGCTGGACAGGGAACATCAATGAGCAGTTCTTC. Translating gives CASWTGNINEQFF.